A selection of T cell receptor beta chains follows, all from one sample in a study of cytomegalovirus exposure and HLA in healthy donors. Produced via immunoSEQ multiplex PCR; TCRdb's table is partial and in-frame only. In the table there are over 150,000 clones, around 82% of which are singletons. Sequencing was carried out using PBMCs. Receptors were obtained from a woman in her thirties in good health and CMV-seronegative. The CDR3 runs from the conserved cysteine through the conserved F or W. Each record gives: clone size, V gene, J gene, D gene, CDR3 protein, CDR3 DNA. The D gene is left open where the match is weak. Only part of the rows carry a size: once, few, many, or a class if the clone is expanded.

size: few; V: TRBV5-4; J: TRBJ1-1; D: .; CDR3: CASSPGETTVNTEAFF; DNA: TGTGCCAGCAGCCCAGGGGAGACGACCGTGAACACTGAAGCTTTCTTT
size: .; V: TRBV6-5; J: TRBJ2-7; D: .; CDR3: CASRPGFGRGEQYF; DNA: TGTGCCAGCAGGCCGGGGTTTGGTCGGGGCGAGCAGTACTTC
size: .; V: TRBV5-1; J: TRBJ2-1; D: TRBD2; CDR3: CASSFGGLVAYNEQFF; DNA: TGCGCCAGCAGCTTTGGTGGACTAGTGGCCTACAATGAGCAGTTCTTC
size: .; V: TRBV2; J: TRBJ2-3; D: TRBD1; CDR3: CASSDQGAVTQYF; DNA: TGTGCCAGCAGTGACCAGGGGGCAGTTACGCAGTATTTT
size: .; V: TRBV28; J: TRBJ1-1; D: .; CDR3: CASSSTGLGTEAFF; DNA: TGTGCCAGCAGTTCTACAGGGTTGGGTACTGAAGCTTTCTTT
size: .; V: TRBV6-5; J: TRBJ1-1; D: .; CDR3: CASSPNRGEAFF; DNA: TGTGCCAGCAGTCCAAACCGGGGAGAAGCTTTCTTT
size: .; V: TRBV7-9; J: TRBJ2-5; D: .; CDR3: CASSSTQGSGTQYF; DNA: TGTGCCAGCAGCAGTACACAGGGTTCGGGGACCCAGTACTTC
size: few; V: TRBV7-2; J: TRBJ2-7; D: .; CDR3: CASSSRFGGPREQYF; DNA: TGTGCCAGCAGCTCTAGGTTTGGGGGCCCCCGCGAGCAGTACTTC
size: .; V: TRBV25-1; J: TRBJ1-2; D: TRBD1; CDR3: CASSENRGYYNYGYPF; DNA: TGTGCCAGCAGTGAGAACAGGGGGTACTATAACTATGGCTACCCCTTC
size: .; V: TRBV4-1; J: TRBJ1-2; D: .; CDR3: CASSYPAAGNGYTF; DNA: TGCGCCAGCAGTTACCCGGCGGCAGGGAATGGCTACACCTTC
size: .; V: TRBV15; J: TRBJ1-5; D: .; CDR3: CATSRGTARDSNQPQHF; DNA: TGTGCCACCAGCAGAGGCACCGCTAGAGATAGCAATCAGCCCCAGCATTTT
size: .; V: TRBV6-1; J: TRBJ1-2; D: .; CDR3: CASSNQGLDYGYTF; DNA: TGTGCCAGCAGTAATCAGGGATTAGACTATGGCTACACCTTC
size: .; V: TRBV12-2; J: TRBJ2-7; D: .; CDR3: CASRLRSATYEQYF; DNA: TGTGCAAGTCGCTTACGGAGCGCTACCTACGAGCAGTACTTC
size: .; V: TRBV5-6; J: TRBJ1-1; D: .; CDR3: CASRKGGHTEAFF; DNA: TGTGCCAGCAGAAAGGGGGGGCACACTGAAGCTTTCTTT
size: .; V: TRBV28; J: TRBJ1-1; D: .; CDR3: CASSLGRGNTEAFF; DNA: TGTGCCAGCAGTTTGGGGCGCGGTAACACTGAAGCTTTCTTT
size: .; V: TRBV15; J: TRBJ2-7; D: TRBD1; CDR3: CATSRSQGDWGGEQYF; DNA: TGTGCCACCAGCAGATCACAGGGGGACTGGGGAGGCGAGCAGTACTTC
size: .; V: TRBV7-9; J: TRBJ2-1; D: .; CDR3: CSSSRFAATYNEQFF; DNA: TGTTCCAGCAGCCGGTTTGCGGCAACATACAATGAGCAGTTCTTC
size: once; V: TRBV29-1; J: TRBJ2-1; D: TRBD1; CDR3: CSVEGHRQGAYNEQFF; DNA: TGCAGCGTTGAAGGCCACAGACAGGGGGCCTACAATGAGCAGTTCTTC
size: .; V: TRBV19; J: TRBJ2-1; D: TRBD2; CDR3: CASSISGLYNEQFF; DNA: TGTGCCAGTAGTATTAGCGGGTTGTACAATGAGCAGTTCTTC